The 7 T cell receptor beta chains given below trace back to one sample, sequenced in a study of blood T cell repertoires in COVID-19. Only in-frame clones appear in the TCRdb table, and some are missing; sequencing was by immunoSEQ multiplex PCR. This table has under 200,000 clones, 80% to 85% appearing once. Input material: PBMCs or T cells enriched from blood (not recorded which). The receptors were gathered from a woman aged 50 to 60 who had recovered from COVID-19.

The V and J genes are TRBV11-2 and TRBJ2-7, with a possible D match to TRBD1 (5 bases). CDR1 and CDR2 from the germline V gene are SGHAT and FQNNGV. The CDR3 is made up of 15 amino acids. V lost 5 bases and J 3 bases, leaving 17 bases between the germline ends. The CDR3 coding sequence is TGTGCCAGCAGCGTCCAAAGGGGCGGATACTACGAGCAGTACTTC. It is translated as CASSVQRGGYYEQYF.

This chain links TRBV3-1 (or the pseudogene TRBV3-2) with TRBJ2-2, with TRBD2 identical over 16 bases. CDR3 length equals 20 residues. Germline values: CDR1 LGHDT, CDR2 YNNKEL (reference sequence). Losses at the gene ends were 3 bases for V and 0 bases for J; bases not matched to a gene: 7. CDR3 protein: CASSHSGLAGGSANTGELFF. In DNA, the CDR3 is TGTGCCAGCAGCCACTCGGGACTAGCGGGAGGGAGTGCGAACACCGGGGAGCTGTTTTTT.

The chain combines TRBV7-9 with TRBJ2-7; TRBD1 agrees at 7 bases. The length of the CDR3 is 14 residues. Germline V gene data show CDR1 as SEHNR and CDR2 as FQNEAQ (reference sequence). Unmatched junction bases numbered 4, after V lost 2 bases and J lost 3 bases. The CDR3 spells CASSLRRQGYEQYF. DNA for the CDR3: TGTGCCAGCAGCTTAAGGCGACAGGGCTACGAGCAGTACTTC.

The chain has TRBV14 and TRBJ1-1, with D possibly TRBD1 on 5 matching bases. Germline loops: CDR1 SGHDN, CDR2 FVKESK. V was trimmed by 3 bases and J by 1 base, leaving 15 bases between them. CDR3 length equals 16 residues. The CDR3: CASSHVGAGPNTEAFF. CDR3 nucleotides: TGTGCCAGCAGCCACGTAGGGGCGGGGCCGAACACTGAAGCTTTCTTT. Full variable domain (rest looked up from reference TRBV14 and TRBJ1-1): EAGVTQFPSHSVIEKGQTVTLRCDPISGHDNLYWYRRVMGKEIKFLLHFVKESKQDESGMPNNRFLAERTGGTYSTLKVQPAELEDSGVYFCASSHVGAGPNTEAFFGQGTRLTVV.

The chain employs TRBV5-4 and TRBJ2-5; D might be TRBD2 (6 bases). The length of the CDR3 is 14 residues. V lost 4 bases, J lost 5 bases, and 15 bases lay in between. Germline assignment: CDR1 SGHNT and CDR2 YYREEE (reference sequence). The CDR3 nucleotides are TGTGCCAGCAGCGCGACTAGTTGGGACGAGACCCAGTACTTC. Protein: CASSATSWDETQYF.

This clone was found a few times. The chain is built from TRBV15 and TRBJ2-1, with 7 bases lining up with TRBD2. CDR1 and CDR2 (germline): LNHNV, YYDKDF (reference sequence). Germline trimming cut 0 bases from V and 5 bases from J; bases unmatched to any gene: 4. This CDR3 contains 15 residues. CDR3 protein: CATSREPSGDNEQFF. For the CDR3, the DNA is TGTGCCACCAGCAGAGAGCCTAGCGGAGACAATGAGCAGTTCTTC.

The chain joins TRBV10-3 to TRBJ2-2, with TRBD2 matching over 7 bases. Germline CDR1 ENHRY, CDR2 SYGVKD. CDR3 length equals 15 residues. J was trimmed by 4 bases and V by 3 bases; bases with no gene match: 5. Here the CDR3 DNA reads TGTGCCATCAGTGAAGGGACTACGGGCACCGGGGAGCTGTTTTTT. As protein: CAISEGTTGTGELFF.